Following are 29 T cell receptor beta chains from one sample sequenced in a study of cytomegalovirus exposure and HLA in healthy donors. With 60 Vbeta and 13 Jbeta primers, the PCR was carried out. The data were produced by immunoSEQ multiplex PCR, yet TCRdb's version contains in-frame clones alone and is incomplete. The sample lists roughly 190,000 clones, about 90% seen once, with 1.3% in the top ten. The sequenced sample was PBMCs. All receptors come from a man aged 30 to 39 in good health and CMV-seronegative.

The chain couples TRBV6-4 to TRBJ2-1; 7 bases line up with TRBD2. Germline V gene data show CDR1 as MRHNA and CDR2 as SNTAGT. V was clipped by 2 bases and J by 4 bases; unmatched bases: 8. The CDR3 is 16 residues long. In nucleotides, the CDR3 is TGTGCCAGCAGTGACGGGGCGGGGGAGACGTACAATGAGCAGTTCTTC. It encodes CASSDGAGETYNEQFF.

This chain uses TRBV6-6 with TRBJ2-5; possible D gene TRBD1, 5 bases. The CDR3 has 12 amino acids. Germline loops: CDR1 MNHNY, CDR2 SVGAGI (reference sequence). Trimming took 8 bases from V and 2 from J, leaving 9 bases between them. This CDR3 is CASGAGQETQYF. As DNA, the CDR3 is TGTGCCAGCGGGGCAGGACAAGAGACCCAGTACTTC.

V gene TRBV10-3 combines with J gene TRBJ2-7, with D possibly TRBD2 on 6 matching bases. This CDR3 region has 15 residues. Germline V gene sequence: CDR1 ENHRY, CDR2 SYGVKD. V gave up 0 bases and J gave up 4 bases, with 13 bases separating them. DNA of the CDR3: TGTGCCATCAGTGAGTCTGGCCTAGCGAGTTACGAGCAGTACTTC. Amino acids: CAISESGLASYEQYF.

This clone was recorded a few times. CDR3 sequence (DNA): TGTGCCAGCAGTCCCAGCGGGGGAGGCTACGAGCAGTACTTC. Translation gives CASSPSGGGYEQYF. J is TRBJ2-7 and V is TRBV28; 8 bases map to TRBD2. Looked up from germline, CDR1 is MDHEN and CDR2 is SYDVKM. J lost 3 bases, V lost 5 bases, and 6 bases had no gene match. The CDR3 consists of 14 residues. Together with reference TRBV28 and TRBJ2-7, the CDR3 gives the full variable domain: DVKVTQSSRYLVKRTGEKVFLECVQDMDHENMFWYRQDPGLGLRLIYFSYDVKMKEKGDIPEGYSVSREKKERFSLILESASTNQTSMYLCASSPSGGGYEQYFGPGTRLTVT.

The chain has TRBV19 and TRBJ2-5, with TRBD1 matching 7 bases. Matching the DNA end better, TRBJ2-7 makes the J call doubtful. The CDR3 spans 18 residues. Germline V gene data show CDR1 as LNHDA and CDR2 as SQIVND (reference sequence). The CDR3 loop reads CASSIFPRDSGSGYEQYF. For the CDR3, the DNA is TGTGCCAGTAGTATTTTCCCCCGGGACAGTGGCTCTGGCTACGAGCAGTACTTC.

The chain couples TRBV30 to TRBJ2-7, with 7 bases aligning to TRBD1. The V gene end was trimmed by 3 bases and the J gene end by 4 bases; junction bases not matched to a gene: 18. This CDR3 comprises 17 residues. Germline V gene lookup returns CDR1 GTSNPN and CDR2 SVGIG (reference sequence). CDR3 sequence: CAWRGTPGTAPSYEQYF. The CDR3 nucleotides are TGTGCCTGGAGGGGGACGCCCGGGACAGCCCCATCTTACGAGCAGTACTTC.

This chain joins TRBV5-1 and TRBJ2-1, with no clear D. Germline V gene lookup returns CDR1 SGHRS and CDR2 YFSETQ. Trimming left V 0 bases short and J 9 bases short, with 13 bases between. The CDR3 is 14 residues long. This CDR3 reads CASSLGSKWSEQFF. The DNA of the CDR3 is TGCGCCAGCAGCTTGGGGTCTAAATGGAGTGAGCAGTTCTTC.

The chain has TRBV27 and TRBJ2-3; 7 nucleotides line up with TRBD1. This CDR3 comprises 24 residues. V shed 1 base, J shed 5 bases, and the junction held 33 bases outside the gene matches. Germline V CDR1 and CDR2: MNHEY, SMNVEV (reference sequence). As DNA, the CDR3 is TGTGCCAGCAGTTTATTTGACCCCGGCACCCCGAGGCTCAGCGGAGTCCAGGGGGTAGATACGCAGTATTTT. Translated: CASSLFDPGTPRLSGVQGVDTQYF.

The CDR3 spells CASSDRVQSYEQYF. Here the CDR3 DNA reads TGTGCCAGCAGCGACAGAGTCCAATCCTACGAGCAGTACTTC. The chain joins TRBV27 to TRBJ2-7, with D perhaps matching TRBD1 (5 bases). Trimming pared 6 bases from V and 1 base from J, leaving 13 bases between. The CDR3 is made up of 14 amino acids. CDR1 and CDR2 (germline): MNHEY, SMNVEV (reference sequence).

The chain employs TRBV4-2 and TRBJ2-5, with 8 bases aligning to TRBD2. Losses at the gene ends were 4 bases for V and 3 bases for J; bases not matched to a gene: 4. This CDR3 is built from 14 residues. In germline, CDR1 is LGHNA, CDR2 YNFKEQ. CDR3 nucleotide sequence: TGTGCCAGCAGCCTCGGTAGCGGGGAAGAGACCCAGTACTTC. Translating gives CASSLGSGEETQYF.

This clone has just one count. This chain links TRBV2 with TRBJ2-6, with D possibly TRBD1 on 5 matching bases. CDR1 SNHLY and CDR2 FYNNEI come from the germline V gene. Trimming cost V 4 bases and J 2 bases, with 9 bases left between them. The CDR3 contains 15 residues. CDR3 bases: TGTGCCAGCAGTGTGTTAGGGGCTGGGGCCAACGTCCTGACTTTC. Its protein product is CASSVLGAGANVLTF.

The chain uses TRBV14 and TRBJ2-2; the match to TRBD2 covers 8 bases. This CDR3 is built from 17 residues. Germline V gene sequence: CDR1 SGHDN, CDR2 FVKESK. With V trimmed by 3 bases and J by 5 bases, 11 bases remained unmatched. The CDR3 loop is CASSQSYSGTGTGELFF. CDR3 sequence (DNA): TGTGCCAGCAGCCAGAGCTATAGCGGGACGGGGACCGGGGAGCTGTTTTTT.

The rearrangement links TRBV28 to TRBJ1-2, with no clear D. CDR1 and CDR2 (germline): MDHEN, SYDVKM. V gave up 4 bases and J gave up 8 bases, with 14 bases separating them. The CDR3 runs 13 residues. DNA for the CDR3: TGTGCCAGCAGTTCAAATCGCGTCCCCGGCTACACCTTC. It encodes CASSSNRVPGYTF.

CDR3: CATGGAGGPAGTQYF. CDR3 in DNA: TGTGCAACCGGGGGAGCGGGAGGGCCGGCGGGTACGCAGTATTTT. The chain joins TRBV6-5 to TRBJ2-3, with TRBD2 identical over 10 bases. The germline CDR1 and CDR2 sequences are MNHEY and SVGAGI. This CDR3 spans 15 amino acids.

The V call is TRBV15, the J call TRBJ1-1, with 8 bases identical to TRBD1. The CDR3 is 14 residues long. Germline V gene data show CDR1 as LNHNV and CDR2 as YYDKDF (reference sequence). V gave up 2 bases and J gave up 4 bases; unmatched junction bases: 3. CDR3 DNA sequence: TGTGCCACCAGCAGACCAGGGGGCGGCACTGAAGCTTTCTTT. Protein: CATSRPGGGTEAFF.

A note on this clone: The junction does not match germline at one end; this may be a read error. The chain is built from TRBV5-4 and TRBJ1-6; D is possibly TRBD1 (6 bases). The CDR3 has 14 amino acids. CDR1 is SGHNT and CDR2 is YYREEE in the germline V gene (reference sequence). The DNA of the CDR3 is TGTGCCAGCAGCTTGCAGGGGACGGATTCACCCCTCCGCTTT. This sequence encodes CASSLQGTDSPLRF.

CDR3: CASSPNSGGQETQYF. CDR3 in DNA: TGTGCCAGCAGTCCCAATAGCGGGGGACAAGAGACCCAGTACTTC. This chain connects TRBV6-5 to TRBJ2-5; 9 bases map to TRBD2. Germline CDR1 reads MNHEY; CDR2 reads SVGAGI. With 5 bases clipped from V and 2 bases from J, the junction kept 6 bases outside the gene matches. The CDR3 has 15 residues.

A few counts support this clone. V is TRBV19 and J is TRBJ2-3, with D possibly being TRBD1 (6 bases). Germline V CDR1 and CDR2: LNHDA, SQIVND (reference sequence). Between the trimmed V and J ends, which lost 3 bases and 6 bases, there was a span of 13 bases. The CDR3 is 14 residues long. CDR3 DNA: TGTGCCAGTAGTATCATGGGGGCAGGCGATACGCAGTATTTT. This gives the protein CASSIMGAGDTQYF. The full variable domain, with the rest looked up from reference TRBV19 and TRBJ2-3, is DGGITQSPKYLFRKEGQNVTLSCEQNLNHDAMYWYRQDPGQGLRLIYYSQIVNDFQKGDIAEGYSVSREKKESFPLTVTSAQKNPTAFYLCASSIMGAGDTQYFGPGTRLTVL.

The CDR3, as DNA: TGTGCCAGCAGTGGGAGGACCCCTGTAGGGGAGCTGTTTTTT. Its translation is CASSGRTPVGELFF. The chain couples TRBV2 to TRBJ2-2; possible D gene TRBD2, 5 bases. This CDR3 comprises 14 residues. V was shortened by 4 bases and J by 8 bases, with 14 bases between the two germline ends. The germline gives CDR1 SNHLY, CDR2 FYNNEI. The full variable domain, completed using reference TRBV2 and TRBJ2-2, is EPEVTQTPSHQVTQMGQEVILRCVPISNHLYFYWYRQILGQKVEFLVSFYNNEISEKSEIFDDQFSVERPDGSNFTLKIRSTKLEDSAMYFCASSGRTPVGELFFGEGSRLTVL.

The V and J genes are TRBV30 and TRBJ2-3; 12 nucleotides line up with TRBD2. CDR3 length: 14 amino acids. The germline V gene has CDR1 GTSNPN and CDR2 SVGIG (reference sequence). V shed 4 bases and J 6 bases; nucleotides not matched to a gene: 5. CDR3 sequence: CAWNLAGGSDTQYF. Here the CDR3 DNA reads TGTGCCTGGAACCTAGCGGGAGGGTCGGATACGCAGTATTTT.

V gene TRBV7-2 combines with J gene TRBJ2-1, with 7 bases that match TRBD1. The CDR3 extends over 15 amino acids. Per germline, CDR1 SGHTA and CDR2 FQGNSA. The V gene end was trimmed by 5 bases and the J gene end by 1 base; junction bases not matched to a gene: 5. CDR3 sequence (DNA): TGTGCCAGCAGCCCCGACAGGGCGTCCTACAATGAGCAGTTCTTC. Residues: CASSPDRASYNEQFF. The variable domain in full, with the rest retrieved from reference TRBV7-2 and TRBJ2-1, is GAGVSQSPSNKVTEKGKDVELRCDPISGHTALYWYRQSLGQGLEFLIYFQGNSAPDKSGLPSDRFSAERTGGSVSTLTIQRTQQEDSAVYLCASSPDRASYNEQFFGPGTRLTVL.

This CDR3 is CASSKPGHPKAGYTF. CDR3 nucleotide sequence: TGTGCCAGCAGTAAACCGGGACACCCTAAGGCAGGCTACACCTTC. The chain joins TRBV28 to TRBJ1-2, with a tentative D call TRBD1 (6 bases). The CDR3 totals 15 residues. Germline V lookup: CDR1 MDHEN, CDR2 SYDVKM. V was clipped by 5 bases and J by 8 bases, with 21 bases between them.

V is TRBV7-9 and J is TRBJ1-2; D remains ambiguous. V was trimmed by 5 bases and J by 7 bases, leaving 14 bases between them. Germline-derived CDR1 and CDR2 are SEHNR and FQNEAQ (reference sequence). The CDR3 totals 13 residues. The CDR3 here is CASSPSGSPGYTF. Written as DNA, the CDR3 is TGTGCCAGCAGCCCCTCCGGGTCGCCTGGCTACACCTTC. Full variable domain (outside the CDR3, taken from reference TRBV7-9 and TRBJ1-2): DTGVSQNPRHKITKRGQNVTFRCDPISEHNRLYWYRQTLGQGPEFLTYFQNEAQLEKSRLLSDRFSAERPKGSFSTLEIQRTEQGDSAMYLCASSPSGSPGYTFGSGTRLTVV.

V and J are TRBV7-9 and TRBJ2-5; D may be TRBD2 (6 bases). Trimming left V 5 bases short and J 4 bases short, with 20 bases between. Germline assignment: CDR1 SEHNR and CDR2 FQNEAQ (reference sequence). The CDR3 is 16 amino acids. For the CDR3, the DNA is TGTGCCAGCAGCCCCATTTTAGGAGGGACCGGAGAGACCCAGTACTTC. The encoded protein is CASSPILGGTGETQYF.

J is TRBJ2-1 and V is TRBV10-3; a weak D match, TRBD2 (6 bases). Germline CDR1 and CDR2: ENHRY and SYGVKD. With 2 bases removed from V and 2 bases from J, the gap between germline ends came to 10 bases. The CDR3 consists of 15 residues. DNA for the CDR3: TGTGCCATCAGTGAGGGAGCGGGTGCCTACAATGAGCAGTTCTTC. Protein sequence: CAISEGAGAYNEQFF.

The chain employs TRBV2 and TRBJ2-7; 10 positions match TRBD2. Germline lookup yields CDR1 SNHLY and CDR2 FYNNEI. This CDR3 has 15 residues. With V trimmed by 6 bases and J by 2 bases, 7 bases remained unmatched. The CDR3 protein is CASRVSGGPPYEQYF. For the CDR3, the DNA is TGTGCCAGCAGAGTTAGCGGGGGGCCGCCCTACGAGCAGTACTTC.

A single count supports this clone. The identical CDR3 is also encoded by other nucleotide sequences in the sample. J is TRBJ1-4 and V is TRBV19; the D is unclear. CDR3 length: 13 amino acids. Germline V gives CDR1 LNHDA, CDR2 SQIVND (reference sequence). Trimming took off 5 bases at V and 7 bases at J, with 11 bases between the two ends. CDR3 residues: CASSSRAGEKLFF. The CDR3 coding sequence is TGTGCCAGTAGTTCGCGGGCCGGTGAAAAACTGTTTTTT.

This clone turned up a few times. The chain has TRBV4-1 and TRBJ2-2; 11 bases match TRBD2. This CDR3 has 17 amino acids. Losses at the gene ends were 3 bases for V and 6 bases for J; bases not matched to a gene: 9. Germline loops: CDR1 MGHRA, CDR2 YSYEKL. The CDR3 DNA sequence: TGCGCCAGCAGCCAGATAGCGGGAGGGCTGATCCCCGGGGAGCTGTTTTTT. Its protein product is CASSQIAGGLIPGELFF.

The chain employs TRBV19 and TRBJ1-2; a possible D gene is TRBD1 (5 bases). Trimming took 5 bases from V and 6 from J, leaving 16 bases between them. The CDR3 sequence is 14 residues long. Looked up from germline, CDR1 is LNHDA and CDR2 is SQIVND (reference sequence). The CDR3 nucleotides read TGTGCCAGTAGTTCGGGGGTATGGAAGAATGGCTACACCTTC. Translating it yields CASSSGVWKNGYTF.